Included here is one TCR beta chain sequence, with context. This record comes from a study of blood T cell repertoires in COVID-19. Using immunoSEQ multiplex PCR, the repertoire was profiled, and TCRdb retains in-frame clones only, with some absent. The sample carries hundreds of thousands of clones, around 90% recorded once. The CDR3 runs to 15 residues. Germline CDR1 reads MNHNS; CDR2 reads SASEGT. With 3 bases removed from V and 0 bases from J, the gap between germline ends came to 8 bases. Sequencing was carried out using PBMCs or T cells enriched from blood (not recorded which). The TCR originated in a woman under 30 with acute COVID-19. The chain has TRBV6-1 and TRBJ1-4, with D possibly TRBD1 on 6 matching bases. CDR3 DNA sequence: TGTGCCAGCAGTGAGAGGGGGACAACTAATGAAAAACTGTTTTTT. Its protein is CASSERGTTNEKLFF.